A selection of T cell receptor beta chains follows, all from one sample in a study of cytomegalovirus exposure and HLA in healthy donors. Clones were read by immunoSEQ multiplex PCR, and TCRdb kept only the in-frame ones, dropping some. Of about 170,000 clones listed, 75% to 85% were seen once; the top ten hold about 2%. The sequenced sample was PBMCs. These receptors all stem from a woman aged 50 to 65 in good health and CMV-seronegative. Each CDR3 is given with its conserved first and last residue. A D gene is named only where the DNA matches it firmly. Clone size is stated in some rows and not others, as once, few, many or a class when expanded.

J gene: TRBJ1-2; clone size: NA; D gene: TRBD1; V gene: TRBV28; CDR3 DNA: TGTGCCAGCTTCCGAAGGGTCACAGGGGGTGGCTACACCTTC; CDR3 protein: CASFRRVTGGGYTF
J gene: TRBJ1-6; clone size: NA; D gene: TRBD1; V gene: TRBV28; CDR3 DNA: TGTGCCAGCAGTCCTACAAAGACAGGGGGCAGGAATTCACCCCTCCACTTT; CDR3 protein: CASSPTKTGGRNSPLHF
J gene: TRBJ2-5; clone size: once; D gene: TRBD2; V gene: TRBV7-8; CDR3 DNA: TGTGCCAGCAACACCCTGCGGGGGGGCCAAGAGACCCAGTACTTC; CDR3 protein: CASNTLRGGQETQYF
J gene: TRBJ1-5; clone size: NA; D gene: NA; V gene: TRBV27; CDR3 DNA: TGTGCCAGCTCAACTCGGGGGACCTACCAAAGGGGCAATCAGCCCCAGCATTTT; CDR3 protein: CASSTRGTYQRGNQPQHF
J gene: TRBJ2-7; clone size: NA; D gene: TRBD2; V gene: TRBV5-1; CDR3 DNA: TGCGCCAGCAGCTTGGTAGCGGGGGGCCTTTCGGGGGAGCAGTACTTC; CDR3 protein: CASSLVAGGLSGEQYF
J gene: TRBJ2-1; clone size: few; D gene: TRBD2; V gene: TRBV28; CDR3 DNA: TGTGCCAGCAGTTCTATGACTAGCGGGAGGTCGGGGGAGCAGTTCTTC; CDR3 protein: CASSSMTSGRSGEQFF
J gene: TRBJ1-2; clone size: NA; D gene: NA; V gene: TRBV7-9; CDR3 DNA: TGTTCCAGCAGCTACAACGAACAGGGTTGGTCTGGCTACACCTTC; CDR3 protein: CSSSYNEQGWSGYTF
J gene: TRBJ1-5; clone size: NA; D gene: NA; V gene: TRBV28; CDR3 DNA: TGTGCCAGCAGTTCGGGCAATCAGCCCCAGCATTTT; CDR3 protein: CASSSGNQPQHF
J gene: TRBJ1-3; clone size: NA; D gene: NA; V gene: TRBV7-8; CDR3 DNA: TGTGCCAGCAGCTTAGTAGCCCGCTCTGGAAACACCATATATTTT; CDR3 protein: CASSLVARSGNTIYF
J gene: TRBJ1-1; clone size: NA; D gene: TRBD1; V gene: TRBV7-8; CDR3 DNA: TGTGCCAGCAGCTCCGGACAGGGGGCGAAGACGGTCTCTGAAGCTTTCTTT; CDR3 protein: CASSSGQGAKTVSEAFF
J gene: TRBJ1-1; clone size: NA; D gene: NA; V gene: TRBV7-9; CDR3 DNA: TGTGCCAGCACCCCCTTGGGGGGACTAATGAACACTGAAGCTTTCTTT; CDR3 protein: CASTPLGGLMNTEAFF
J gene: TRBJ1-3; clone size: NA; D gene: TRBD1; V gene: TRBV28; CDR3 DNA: TGTGCCAGCAGTTTGGGGACAGGGTTAATCGGAAACACCATATATTTT; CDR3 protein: CASSLGTGLIGNTIYF
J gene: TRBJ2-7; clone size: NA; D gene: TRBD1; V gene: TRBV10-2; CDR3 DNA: TGCGCCAGCGGACAGGGAAAAAGGTACGAGCAGTACTTC; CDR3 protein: CASGQGKRYEQYF
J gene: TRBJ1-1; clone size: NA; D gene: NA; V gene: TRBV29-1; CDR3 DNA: TGCAGCGGTGAGAGATCCCAGGGGAGTGAAGCTTTCTTT; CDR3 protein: CSGERSQGSEAFF
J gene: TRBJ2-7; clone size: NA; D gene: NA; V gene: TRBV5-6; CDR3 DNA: TGTGCCAGCAGCTTCCCGGGAACCTACGAGCAGTACTTC; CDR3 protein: CASSFPGTYEQYF
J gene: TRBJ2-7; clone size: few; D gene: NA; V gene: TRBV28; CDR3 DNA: TGTGCCAGCACACCAGGGGTTGGGTCCGAGCAGTACTTC; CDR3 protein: CASTPGVGSEQYF
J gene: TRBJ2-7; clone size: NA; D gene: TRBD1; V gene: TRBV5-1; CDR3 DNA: TGCGCCAGCAGCCCGAGACAGGGAAGGTACGAGCAGTACTTC; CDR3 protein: CASSPRQGRYEQYF
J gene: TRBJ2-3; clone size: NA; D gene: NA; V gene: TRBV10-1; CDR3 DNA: TGCGCCAGCAGTCCCCTGGGGGGAAGCACAGATACGCAGTATTTT; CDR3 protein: CASSPLGGSTDTQYF
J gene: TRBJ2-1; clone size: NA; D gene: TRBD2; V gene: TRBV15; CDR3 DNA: TGTGCCACCAGCAGAGTAATGGGGCTAGCGGGAGCTACCTACAATGAGCAGTTCTTC; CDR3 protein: CATSRVMGLAGATYNEQFF
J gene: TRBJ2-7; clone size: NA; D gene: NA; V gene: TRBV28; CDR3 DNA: TGTGCCAGCAGTTTAGGAGGGTATGAGCAGTACTTC; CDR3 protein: CASSLGGYEQYF
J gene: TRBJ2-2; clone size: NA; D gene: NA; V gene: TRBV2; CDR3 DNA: TGTGCCAGCAGTGATCCGCACAGATCGAACACCGGGGAGCTGTTTTTT; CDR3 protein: CASSDPHRSNTGELFF
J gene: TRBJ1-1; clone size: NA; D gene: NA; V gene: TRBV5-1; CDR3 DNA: TGCGCCAGCAGCTTGGACCCCGGGGGGCAGACTGAAGCTTTCTTT; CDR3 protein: CASSLDPGGQTEAFF
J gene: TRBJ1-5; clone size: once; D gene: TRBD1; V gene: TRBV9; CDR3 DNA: TGTGCCAGCAGCTCTGGGACAGGGGGTGGCAATAGCAATCAGCCCCAGCATTTT; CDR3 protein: CASSSGTGGGNSNQPQHF
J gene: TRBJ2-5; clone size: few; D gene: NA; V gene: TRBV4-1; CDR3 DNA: TGCGCCAGCAGCCCGGTGGTTTTCGAGACCCAGTACTTC; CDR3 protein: CASSPVVFETQYF
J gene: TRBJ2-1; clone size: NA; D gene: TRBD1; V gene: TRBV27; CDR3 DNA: TGTGCCAGCAGTACAGGGGGCAGCTCCTACAATGAGCAGTTCTTC; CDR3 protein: CASSTGGSSYNEQFF
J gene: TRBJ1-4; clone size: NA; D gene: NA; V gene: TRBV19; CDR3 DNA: TGTGCCAGTAGTACCGGACGGGGGAATGAAAAACTGTTTTTT; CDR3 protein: CASSTGRGNEKLFF
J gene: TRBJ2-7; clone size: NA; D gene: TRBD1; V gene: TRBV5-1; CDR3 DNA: TGCGCCAGCAGCGGGACAGGGATTACCTACGAGCAGTACTTC; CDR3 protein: CASSGTGITYEQYF
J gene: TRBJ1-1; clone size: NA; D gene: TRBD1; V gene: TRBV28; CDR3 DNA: TGTGCCAGCAGTTTACCGGGACAGGTGAACACTGAAGCTTTCTTT; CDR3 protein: CASSLPGQVNTEAFF
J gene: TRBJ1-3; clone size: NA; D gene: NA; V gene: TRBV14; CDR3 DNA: TGTGCCAGCAGCCCCATAACTGTGGGAAACACCATATATTTT; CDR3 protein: CASSPITVGNTIYF
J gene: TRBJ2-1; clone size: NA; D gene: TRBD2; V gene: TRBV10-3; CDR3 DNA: TGTGCCATCAGTGAGCCTTCCGGCGGGACTAGCGCTGATGAGCAGTTCTTC; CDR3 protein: CAISEPSGGTSADEQFF
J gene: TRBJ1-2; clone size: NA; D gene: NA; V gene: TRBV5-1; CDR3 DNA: TGCGCCAGCAGCCCACGGTCCGCCGTTAACTATGGCTACACCTTC; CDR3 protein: CASSPRSAVNYGYTF
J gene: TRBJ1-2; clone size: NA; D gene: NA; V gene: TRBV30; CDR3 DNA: TGTGCCTACGGACAGAACTATGGCTACACCTTC; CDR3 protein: CAYGQNYGYTF
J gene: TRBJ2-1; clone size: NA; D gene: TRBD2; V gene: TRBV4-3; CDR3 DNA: TGCGCCAGCAGCCAAGATTGGCTCGCTAGCGGGGGGAATGAGCAGTTCTTC; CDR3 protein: CASSQDWLASGGNEQFF
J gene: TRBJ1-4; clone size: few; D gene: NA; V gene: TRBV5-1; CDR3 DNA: TGCGCCAGCAGCAGCGGGTCGATGGGCGCAACTAATGAAAAACTGTTTTTT; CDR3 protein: CASSSGSMGATNEKLFF
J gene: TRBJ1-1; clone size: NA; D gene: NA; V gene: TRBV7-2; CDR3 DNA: TGTGCCAGCAGCTTAATGCCAACCCGGGGGGACACTGAAGCTTTCTTT; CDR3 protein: CASSLMPTRGDTEAFF
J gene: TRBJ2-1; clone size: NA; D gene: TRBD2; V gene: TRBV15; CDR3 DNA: TGTGCCACCAGCCTAGCGGGGGGCTACAATGAGCAGTTCTTC; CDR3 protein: CATSLAGGYNEQFF
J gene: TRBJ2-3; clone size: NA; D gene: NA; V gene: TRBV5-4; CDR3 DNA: TGTGCCAGCAGCTCACAGCGGGATACGCAGTATTTT; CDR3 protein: CASSSQRDTQYF
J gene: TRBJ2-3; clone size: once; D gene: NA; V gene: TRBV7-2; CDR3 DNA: TGTGCCAGCAGCCTAAAGACTACCATGGCCTACACAGATACGCAGTATTTT; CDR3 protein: CASSLKTTMAYTDTQYF
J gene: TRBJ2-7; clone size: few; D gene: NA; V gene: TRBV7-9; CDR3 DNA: TGTGCCAGCAGCTTACAACAGGCATACGAGCAGTACTTC; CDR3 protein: CASSLQQAYEQYF
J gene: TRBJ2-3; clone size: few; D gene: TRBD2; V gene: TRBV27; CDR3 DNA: TGTGCCAGCAGTTTATCTAGCGGGAGTAAGGCAGATACGCAGTATTTT; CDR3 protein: CASSLSSGSKADTQYF
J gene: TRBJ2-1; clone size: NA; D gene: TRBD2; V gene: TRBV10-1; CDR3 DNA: TGCGCCAGCAGTGAGGTGGCTAGCGGGGCCTCCTACAATGAGCAGTTCTTC; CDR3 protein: CASSEVASGASYNEQFF
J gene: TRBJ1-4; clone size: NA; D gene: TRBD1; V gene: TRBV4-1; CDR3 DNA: TGCGCCAGCAGCCAAGCCGGGACAGGGAAAGAAAAACTGTTTTTT; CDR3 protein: CASSQAGTGKEKLFF
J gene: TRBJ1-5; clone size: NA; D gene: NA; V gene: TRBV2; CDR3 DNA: TGTGCCAGCAACGGACAAGGTGTCAATCAGCCCCAGCATTTT; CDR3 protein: CASNGQGVNQPQHF
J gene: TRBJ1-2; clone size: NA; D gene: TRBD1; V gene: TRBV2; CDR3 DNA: TGTGCCAGCAGTTCAGGACAGGCGGGCTATGGCTACACCTTC; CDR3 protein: CASSSGQAGYGYTF